This TCR beta chain was identified in a study of CD8 T cells in Susac syndrome. The germline CDR1 and CDR2 sequences are DFQATT and SNEGSKA (reference sequence). This CDR3 spans 13 amino acids. The ends were cut back, 4 bases at V and 4 bases at J, with 12 bases in the middle. A quantity of roughly 0.5 to 1 ug RNA underwent reverse transcription using random hexamers. Amplification of TCR beta CDR3 by immunoSEQ multiplex PCR spanned 54 Vbeta and 13 Jbeta. MiXCR was run by TCRdb on the immunoSEQ multiplex PCR reads, yielding one entry per CDR3 protein. The data contain around 200,000 distinct CDR3 sequences, 85% to 95% of them singletons. CD8+ and CD4+ T cells from blood underwent TCR beta sequencing.

Input material: CD4+ T cells from PBMCs. The clonotype originates from a human donor in good health. The V gene is TRBV20-1, the J gene TRBJ2-3, with a weak D call TRBD2 (6 bases). The CDR3 here is CSAKTGTPDTQYF. The CDR3 DNA is TGCAGTGCTAAGACCGGGACTCCAGATACGCAGTATTTT.